Shown below are 19 T cell receptor beta chains from a single sample sequenced in a study of blood T cell repertoires in COVID-19. Profiling relied on immunoSEQ multiplex PCR, and the TCRdb table lists in-frame clones only, not all of them. The data contain 270,000 or so clones, 70% to 90% of them singletons. The material sequenced was peripheral blood. The receptors originated from a woman between 25 and 40 years old with COVID-19, enrolled during active disease.

This clone was observed a handful of times. One junction end disagrees with the germline gene, perhaps due to a read error. This sequence joins TRBV6-1 and TRBJ1-6; 8 bases fit TRBD1. CDR1 MNHNS and CDR2 SASEGT come from the germline V gene. The CDR3 is 16 residues long. CDR3 coding DNA: TGTGCCAGCAGAGAAGGACAGGGACGGGGTAATTCACCCCTCCACTTT. The encoded protein is CASREGQGRGNSPLHF.

The V call is TRBV3-1 (or the pseudogene TRBV3-2), the J call TRBJ1-3; TRBD1 is a possible D gene (6 bases). This CDR3 spans 16 amino acids. V lost 10 bases and J 4 bases, leaving 23 bases between the germline ends. Per germline, CDR1 LGHDT and CDR2 YNNKEL (reference sequence). The CDR3 DNA is TGTGCCACCACTCTTAATCCGGGACAAATCGGAAACACCATATATTTT. Translating it yields CATTLNPGQIGNTIYF.

The J gene is TRBJ2-5, the V gene TRBV19, with 12 bases that match TRBD2. With 3 bases clipped from V and 5 bases from J, the junction kept 7 bases outside the gene matches. This CDR3 region has 16 residues. The germline gives CDR1 LNHDA, CDR2 SQIVND (reference sequence). This chain's CDR3 is CASSISSGGAGETQYF. The CDR3 DNA follows: TGTGCCAGTAGTATTTCTAGCGGGGGGGCCGGGGAGACCCAGTACTTC. Supplemented by reference TRBV19 and TRBJ2-5, the full variable domain reads DGGITQSPKYLFRKEGQNVTLSCEQNLNHDAMYWYRQDPGQGLRLIYYSQIVNDFQKGDIAEGYSVSREKKESFPLTVTSAQKNPTAFYLCASSISSGGAGETQYFGPGTRLLVL.

The chain uses TRBV19 and TRBJ1-1; D is possibly TRBD1 (6 bases). CDR1 is LNHDA, CDR2 SQIVND, per germline (reference sequence). The ends were cut back, 1 base at V and 10 bases at J, with 7 bases in the middle. The CDR3 is 11 amino acids. The CDR3 bases are TGTGCCAGTAGTATAGGCAGGGGAGCTTTCTTT. Its translation is CASSIGRGAFF.

This clone was counted a single time. The rearrangement uses TRBV27 and TRBJ2-1, with 12 positions matching TRBD2. Losses at the gene ends were 6 bases for V and 9 bases for J; bases not matched to a gene: 12. Germline values: CDR1 MNHEY, CDR2 SMNVEV (reference sequence). CDR3 length: 16 residues. The DNA of the CDR3 is TGTGCCAGCAGCCTCCGGACTAGCGGGGCCACGGGTGAGCAGTTCTTC. Translating gives CASSLRTSGATGEQFF.

The CDR3 sequence: CASSEDRGITDTQYF. In nucleotides, the CDR3 is TGTGCCAGCAGCGAGGACAGGGGGATAACAGATACGCAGTATTTT. This chain connects TRBV21-1 to TRBJ2-3; TRBD1 is the table's D call and was not checked against the DNA. TRBV21-1 has pseudogene status. There are 15 residues in the CDR3.

The CDR3 DNA follows: TGTGCCAGCAGCCTGAGCCTTTTACCCCAGCATTTT. Translated: CASSLSLLPQHF. The chain couples TRBV12-3 or TRBV12-4 to TRBJ1-5, with unresolved D. The CDR3 contains 12 residues. With 6 bases removed from V and 10 bases from J, the gap between germline ends came to 13 bases.

This chain joins TRBV19 and TRBJ2-7; 11 bases fit TRBD1. CDR1 and CDR2 (germline): LNHDA, SQIVND (reference sequence). CDR3 length: 14 amino acids. Trimming took 3 bases from V and 2 from J; bases not matched to a gene: 0. CDR3 in amino acids: CASSMGQGAYEQYF. The CDR3 DNA reads TGTGCCAGTAGTATGGGACAGGGGGCCTACGAGCAGTACTTC.

V usage is TRBV7-2 and J usage is TRBJ2-7; no clear D. Per the germline V gene, CDR1 is SGHTA and CDR2 is FQGNSA. The CDR3 has 14 residues. Trimming stripped 6 bases from V and 4 bases from J, with 16 bases between. The CDR3 DNA follows: TGTGCCAGCAGTTGGGCCCCCTCTACGTACGAGCAGTACTTC. Its protein is CASSWAPSTYEQYF.

The V gene is TRBV10-2, the J gene TRBJ1-3, with D hard to call. Germline V gene sequence: CDR1 WSHSY, CDR2 SAAADI. Trimming stripped 7 bases from V and 4 bases from J, with 14 bases between. The CDR3 is 14 amino acids. CDR3 in amino acids: CASKETAAGNTIYF. The CDR3 coding sequence is TGCGCCAGCAAAGAAACAGCGGCCGGAAACACCATATATTTT.

The V call is TRBV28, the J call TRBJ2-5; TRBD2 is a possible D gene (5 bases). Deletions cut 8 bases from V and 0 bases from J, with 16 bases between. The CDR3 is made up of 15 amino acids. CDR1 and CDR2 (germline): MDHEN, SYDVKM. CDR3 DNA sequence: TGTGCCAGCCATAGCGTATCCAGTAACCAAGAGACCCAGTACTTC. The encoded protein is CASHSVSSNQETQYF. Based on the CDR3 plus reference TRBV28 and TRBJ2-5, the full variable domain is DVKVTQSSRYLVKRTGEKVFLECVQDMDHENMFWYRQDPGLGLRLIYFSYDVKMKEKGDIPEGYSVSREKKERFSLILESASTNQTSMYLCASHSVSSNQETQYFGPGTRLLVL.

The V call is TRBV7-6, the J call TRBJ2-7, with D possibly matching TRBD1 (6 bases). The ends were cut back, 2 bases at V and 0 bases at J, with 14 bases in the middle. This CDR3 is 16 amino acids long. CDR1 and CDR2 (germline): SGHVS, FNYEAQ. In nucleotides, the CDR3 is TGTGCCAGCAGCTTAAGGGGGACCGCGAGCTCCTACGAGCAGTACTTC. The encoded protein is CASSLRGTASSYEQYF.

This clone was observed a few times. The chain carries TRBV2 and TRBJ2-2; a weak D match, TRBD2 (5 bases). CDR3 length: 12 amino acids. Germline CDR1 reads SNHLY; CDR2 reads FYNNEI. V lost 8 bases and J 7 bases, leaving 11 bases between the germline ends. The CDR3 region is CASGREYGELFF. The CDR3 bases are TGTGCCAGCGGAAGGGAGTACGGGGAGCTGTTTTTT.

Here the CDR3 DNA reads TGTGCCAGCAGTTTGGTAGCGGGGGACCAAGAGACCCAGTACTTC. This sequence encodes CASSLVAGDQETQYF. This chain links TRBV6-5 with TRBJ2-5, with TRBD2 identical over 9 bases. The V gene end was trimmed by 4 bases and the J gene end by 0 bases; junction bases not matched to a gene: 3. The CDR3 contains 15 residues. Per germline, CDR1 MNHEY and CDR2 SVGAGI.

The chain combines TRBV7-9 with TRBJ1-2; TRBD1 matches at 7 bases. The germline V gene has CDR1 SEHNR and CDR2 FQNEAQ (reference sequence). The length of the CDR3 is 15 residues. V dropped 1 base and J dropped 4; count of bases not matched to a gene: 6. The CDR3 region is CASSLGGDSFYGYTF. For the CDR3, the DNA is TGTGCCAGCAGCTTAGGAGGGGACAGCTTCTATGGCTACACCTTC.

This clone was found a few times. The V call is TRBV28, the J call TRBJ2-7; TRBD1 matches at 9 bases. This CDR3 is 14 amino acids long. With 5 bases clipped from V and 5 bases from J, the junction kept 7 bases outside the gene matches. Germline V CDR1 and CDR2: MDHEN, SYDVKM. The CDR3 loop is CASSTGTGSHEQYF. The CDR3 DNA is TGTGCCAGCAGTACCGGGACAGGGAGCCACGAGCAGTACTTC.

This clone has only one observation. The rearrangement uses TRBV6-6 and TRBJ2-1; TRBD2 aligns across 10 bases. V was pared by 5 bases and J by 9 bases, with 10 bases of the junction left unmatched. This CDR3 has 15 residues. The germline gives CDR1 MNHNY, CDR2 SVGAGI (reference sequence). The CDR3 reads CASSHLGAGGGEQFF. In DNA, the CDR3 is TGTGCCAGCAGTCACCTTGGAGCGGGGGGGGGTGAGCAGTTCTTC.

This chain uses TRBV5-1 with TRBJ1-1, with unresolved D. The CDR3 length is 13 residues. Between the trimmed V and J ends, which lost 2 bases and 1 base, there was a span of 6 bases. Germline values: CDR1 SGHRS, CDR2 YFSETQ. The CDR3 spells CASSFGKNTEAFF. CDR3 bases: TGCGCCAGCAGCTTTGGCAAGAACACTGAAGCTTTCTTT.

J is TRBJ2-7 and V is TRBV15; 7 bases are shared with TRBD2. J was trimmed by 3 bases and V by 6 bases; bases with no gene match: 5. Germline V gene lookup returns CDR1 LNHNV and CDR2 YYDKDF (reference sequence). The CDR3 sequence is 13 residues long. The CDR3 DNA is TGTGCCACCAGGACGGGGGGTTACTACGAGCAGTACTTC. Translating gives CATRTGGYYEQYF.